Below, 18 T cell receptor beta chains from the same sample are listed, as sequenced in a study of blood T cell repertoires in COVID-19 (dated by TCRdb to the early 2020s). Library generation was performed with the immunoSEQ multiplex PCR assay. What TCRdb holds here is the immuneACCESS table cut down to in-frame rearrangements. Part of the clones is not present; checked against another copy, under half of the missing clones reflect an unresolved V gene, and the others are unexplained. Across this sample there are 25,000 to 30,000 clones, with over 75% seen only once. The ten most abundant clones make up 15% to 20% of the sample. The sample comprised peripheral blood. All receptors derive from a woman aged 55-70 years with acute or convalescent COVID-19.

V is TRBV28 and J is TRBJ2-7, with D perhaps TRBD2 (7 bases). Trimming cost V 3 bases and J 6 bases, with 18 bases left between them. The CDR3 covers 15 residues. Germline V gene sequence: CDR1 MDHEN, CDR2 SYDVKM. The CDR3 DNA follows: TGTGCCAGCAGTTTGGGGGGTGGCGGGGGCCCCGAGCAGTACTTC. Amino acids: CASSLGGGGGPEQYF.

The chain employs TRBV7-8 and TRBJ1-1, with 9 nucleotides matching TRBD1. Per the germline V gene, CDR1 is SGHVS and CDR2 is FQNEAQ. Trimming at V came to 4 bases and at J to 3 bases, leaving 3 bases not matched to a gene. The CDR3 is 14 residues long. DNA of the CDR3: TGTGCCAGCAGCTCCCGGGACAGGGACACTGAAGCTTTCTTT. The encoded protein is CASSSRDRDTEAFF.

The chain is built from TRBV29-1 and TRBJ2-7, with TRBD2 matching 7 bases. Germline V gene lookup returns CDR1 SQVTM and CDR2 ANQGSEA. This CDR3 comprises 11 residues. V was clipped by 7 bases and J by 4 bases; unmatched bases: 4. CDR3 nucleotide sequence: TGCAGCGCAAGCGGGGCTTACGAGCAGTACTTC. It translates to CSASGAYEQYF.

The chain employs TRBV5-1 and TRBJ2-7; D uncertain. V shed 0 bases and J shed 6 bases, with 16 bases lying between them. The CDR3 covers 15 residues. Germline values: CDR1 SGHRS, CDR2 YFSETQ. CDR3 in DNA: TGCGCCAGCAGCTTGGGCCCACCACCGAACGGCGAGCAGTACTTC. Encoded protein: CASSLGPPPNGEQYF.

This clone was seen many times. V and J are TRBV5-4 and TRBJ1-3; 9 nucleotides line up with TRBD1. The CDR3 has 14 residues. CDR1 SGHNT and CDR2 YYREEE come from the germline V gene (reference sequence). The V segment lost 0 bases and the J segment 8 bases; nucleotides outside the gene matches: 3. CDR3 region: CASSLDRGQDTIYF. The DNA of the CDR3 is TGTGCCAGCAGCTTGGACAGGGGGCAGGACACCATATATTTT. The full variable domain, with the rest looked up from reference TRBV5-4 and TRBJ1-3, is ETGVTQSPTHLIKTRGQQVTLRCSSQSGHNTVSWYQQALGQGPQFIFQYYREEENGRGNFPPRFSGLQFPNYSSELNVNALELDDSALYLCASSLDRGQDTIYFGEGSWLTVV.

V gene TRBV10-3 combines with J gene TRBJ1-2, with 9 bases aligning to TRBD1. The CDR3 covers 12 residues. Looked up from germline, CDR1 is ENHRY and CDR2 is SYGVKD. Trimming took 7 bases from V and 6 from J; bases not matched to a gene: 3. The CDR3 loop reads CAIKDRGDGYTF. CDR3 sequence (DNA): TGTGCCATCAAGGACAGGGGAGATGGCTACACCTTC.

The chain is built from TRBV3-1 (or the pseudogene TRBV3-2) and TRBJ2-7; 8 positions match TRBD1. The germline gives CDR1 LGHDT, CDR2 YNNKEL (reference sequence). This CDR3 spans 18 amino acids. Unmatched junction bases numbered 17, after V lost 4 bases and J lost 3 bases. This chain's CDR3 is CASSPFTPGTGRLYEQYF. For the CDR3, the DNA is TGTGCCAGCAGCCCTTTTACCCCGGGGACAGGTCGCCTCTACGAGCAGTACTTC.

V usage is TRBV18 and J usage is TRBJ2-6, with D perhaps matching TRBD2 (5 bases). Trimming shortened V by 1 base and J by 0 bases, and 7 bases separated the two germline ends. Germline loops: CDR1 KGHSH, CDR2 LQKENI. This CDR3 is built from 16 residues. DNA for the CDR3: TGTGCCAGCTCACCACGTGGGAGCTCTGGGGCCAACGTCCTGACTTTC. This sequence encodes CASSPRGSSGANVLTF. Supplemented by reference TRBV18 and TRBJ2-6, the full variable domain reads NAGVMQNPRHLVRRRGQEARLRCSPMKGHSHVYWYRQLPEEGLKFMVYLQKENIIDESGMPKERFSAEFPKEGPSILRIQQVVRGDSAAYFCASSPRGSSGANVLTFGAGSRLTVL.

This clone appeared once. The chain couples TRBV5-6 to TRBJ2-5; D gene unclear. The CDR3 contains 11 residues. The germline V gene has CDR1 SGHDT and CDR2 YYEEEE. Deletions cut 2 bases from V and 4 bases from J, with 3 bases between. The CDR3 protein is CASSFGETQYF. In nucleotides, the CDR3 is TGTGCCAGCAGCTTCGGAGAGACCCAGTACTTC.

This chain joins TRBV5-1 and TRBJ1-1; a weak D match, TRBD1 (6 bases). V was shortened by 7 bases and J by 3 bases, with 13 bases between the two germline ends. Looked up from germline, CDR1 is SGHRS and CDR2 is YFSETQ. The CDR3 contains 13 residues. This CDR3 is CASSGVLDTEAFF. The CDR3 DNA follows: TGCGCCAGCTCAGGGGTCTTGGACACTGAAGCTTTCTTT.

The chain couples TRBV5-4 to TRBJ2-7; TRBD1 is a possible D gene (6 bases). CDR3 size: 15 residues. The V end lost 4 bases, the J end lost 4 bases, and 18 bases lay between the germline ends. CDR1 is SGHNT and CDR2 is YYREEE in the germline V gene (reference sequence). In DNA form, the CDR3 reads TGTGCCAGCAGCCCCGGACAGAGGAATGATTACGAGCAGTACTTC. This sequence encodes CASSPGQRNDYEQYF.

This clone showed up just a few times. This chain joins TRBV7-3 and TRBJ2-5; possibly TRBD2 for D (6 bases). The germline gives CDR1 SGHTA, CDR2 FQGTGA. V lost 0 bases to trimming and J lost 5 bases, with 16 bases between them. The CDR3 sequence is 16 residues long. CDR3 sequence: CASSLTGTGLMETQYF. As DNA, the CDR3 is TGTGCCAGCAGCTTAACCGGGACTGGCCTCATGGAGACCCAGTACTTC.

This sequence joins TRBV5-4 and TRBJ2-3; possible D gene TRBD2, 6 bases. Trimming stripped 4 bases from V and 4 bases from J, with 22 bases between. Per the germline V gene, CDR1 is SGHNT and CDR2 is YYREEE (reference sequence). The CDR3 is 17 residues long. The CDR3 DNA reads as TGTGCCAGCAGCCCCACCGGGGGAGCGTTCGGGGCAGATACGCAGTATTTT. Its protein is CASSPTGGAFGADTQYF. The full variable domain, completed using reference TRBV5-4 and TRBJ2-3, is ETGVTQSPTHLIKTRGQQVTLRCSSQSGHNTVSWYQQALGQGPQFIFQYYREEENGRGNFPPRFSGLQFPNYSSELNVNALELDDSALYLCASSPTGGAFGADTQYFGPGTRLTVL.

The J gene is TRBJ2-1, the V gene TRBV5-1; D is perhaps TRBD1 (5 bases). V was clipped by 3 bases and J by 7 bases, with 14 bases between them. Germline V gene data show CDR1 as SGHRS and CDR2 as YFSETQ. The CDR3 runs to 14 residues. CDR3 bases: TGCGCCAGCAGCTCTGGACACGATGGGAATGAGCAGTTCTTC. This gives the protein CASSSGHDGNEQFF.

The rearrangement uses TRBV25-1 and TRBJ2-5, with D perhaps matching TRBD2 (5 bases). Germline CDR1 MGHDK, CDR2 SYGVNS. The CDR3 extends over 16 amino acids. V gave up 5 bases and J gave up 0 bases, with 16 bases separating them. Here the CDR3 DNA reads TGTGCCAGCAGTCGTAGGACCCCGGGGTACCAAGAGACCCAGTACTTC. Its protein is CASSRRTPGYQETQYF. Based on the CDR3 plus reference TRBV25-1 and TRBJ2-5, the full variable domain is EADIYQTPRYLVIGTGKKITLECSQTMGHDKMYWYQQDPGMELHLIHYSYGVNSTEKGDLSSESTVSRIRTEHFPLTLESARPSHTSQYLCASSRRTPGYQETQYFGPGTRLLVL.

V is TRBV19 and J is TRBJ1-5; no clear D. This CDR3 region has 17 residues. With 1 base removed from V and 0 bases from J, the gap between germline ends came to 13 bases. CDR1 and CDR2 (germline): LNHDA, SQIVND (reference sequence). In DNA form, the CDR3 reads TGTGCCAGTAGTATAGTTTGGAGCGGAGATAGCAATCAGCCCCAGCATTTT. Its protein is CASSIVWSGDSNQPQHF.

V is TRBV5-6 and J is TRBJ2-7; D is perhaps TRBD1 (6 bases). Germline CDR1 reads SGHDT; CDR2 reads YYEEEE. The CDR3 loop spans 16 amino acids. V lost 0 bases and J 0 bases, leaving 13 bases between the germline ends. CDR3 sequence reads: CASSLGPGAVSYEQYF. In DNA form, the CDR3 reads TGTGCCAGCAGCTTGGGGCCAGGGGCCGTCTCCTACGAGCAGTACTTC. Filled out from reference TRBV5-6 and TRBJ2-7, the complete variable domain reads DAGVTQSPTHLIKTRGQQVTLRCSPKSGHDTVSWYQQALGQGPQFIFQYYEEEERQRGNFPDRFSGHQFPNYSSELNVNALLLGDSALYLCASSLGPGAVSYEQYFGPGTRLTVT.

This rearrangement joins TRBV6-5 to TRBJ1-3, with 11 bases fitting TRBD1. V shed 8 bases and J 7 bases; nucleotides not matched to a gene: 7. The CDR3 totals 14 residues. Per the germline V gene, CDR1 is MNHEY and CDR2 is SVGAGI. The CDR3 coding sequence is TGTGCCAGCTGCCGGGGGACAGGGGGGAACACCATATATTTT. Amino acid sequence: CASCRGTGGNTIYF.